The T cell receptor (beta chain) described here comes from a study of preoperative IRX-2 immunotherapy in early breast cancer. The CDR3 loop spans 14 amino acids. CDR1 is MNHGY, CDR2 SAAAGT, per germline. Trimming cost V 5 bases and J 4 bases, with 15 bases left between them. Only in-frame clones appear in the TCRdb table, and some are missing; sequencing was by immunoSEQ multiplex PCR. The profile covers approximately 98,000 clones, with roughly 85% appearing a single time and around 2.1% taken by the ten largest. Treatment indicated: preoperative locoregional IRX-2 cytokine immunotherapy. This phase Ib study tested locoregional IRX-2 cytokine immunotherapy given before surgery.

This receptor was obtained from a human donor with breast cancer. The rearrangement joins TRBV6-8 to TRBJ2-7; TRBD1 might be the D (5 bases). The source material was tumor tissue, sampled after IRX-2 immunotherapy. The CDR3 coding sequence is TGTGCCAGCAGTAAGCACCAGGGTTTATACGAGCAGTACTTC. Its protein product is CASSKHQGLYEQYF.